This TCR beta chain was captured by sequencing in a study of cytomegalovirus exposure and HLA in healthy donors. Germline V gene sequence: CDR1 SGHTA, CDR2 FQGNSA. This CDR3 has 16 residues. The V end lost 2 bases, the J end lost 5 bases, and 19 bases lay between the germline ends. The PCR had 60 Vbeta and 13 Jbeta primers. TCRdb's copy holds only in-frame clones and misses some; the assay was immunoSEQ multiplex PCR. Here the sample spans about 50,000 clones, 72% being singletons. This TCR was recovered from a woman aged 45 to 65 in good health and CMV-seronegative. Sample: PBMCs. The chain carries TRBV7-2 and TRBJ2-7; D remains unclear. CDR3 DNA sequence: TGTGCCAGCAGCTTATATGTGGGTCTCTCGAGCGACGAGCAGTACTTC. This translates into CASSLYVGLSSDEQYF.